These 21 T cell receptor beta chains originate from one sample sequenced in a study of blood T cell repertoires in COVID-19. TCRdb's copy holds only in-frame clones and misses some; the assay was immunoSEQ multiplex PCR. The data show more than 250,000 clones, more than 90% seen once. The material sequenced was PBMCs or T cells enriched from blood (not recorded which). These TCRs come from a woman aged 30 to 39 who had recovered from COVID-19.

The chain combines TRBV6-2 or TRBV6-3 with TRBJ2-7, with TRBD2 matching over 8 bases. CDR1 is MNHEY and CDR2 is SVGEGT in the germline V gene. This CDR3 contains 14 residues. J lost 6 bases, V lost 2 bases, and 6 bases had no gene match. CDR3 in amino acids: CASSYGAGVVEQYF. In DNA form, the CDR3 reads TGTGCCAGCAGTTACGGAGCGGGAGTCGTCGAGCAGTACTTC.

The chain couples TRBV27 to TRBJ2-7; TRBD2 agrees at 9 bases. The J segment lost 2 bases and the V segment lost 6 bases, leaving 8 bases of the junction unmatched. From germline, CDR1 is MNHEY and CDR2 SMNVEV (reference sequence). The CDR3 has 15 amino acids. In nucleotides, the CDR3 is TGTGCCAGCAGCCACGCGGGGGGGCGCCCCTACGAGCAGTACTTC. The encoded protein is CASSHAGGRPYEQYF.

V is TRBV5-5 and J is TRBJ2-2; possibly TRBD2 for D (5 bases). Germline V gene sequence: CDR1 SGHKS, CDR2 YYEKEE (reference sequence). The length of the CDR3 is 15 residues. V was shortened by 3 bases and J by 8 bases, with 17 bases between the two germline ends. CDR3 sequence: CASSYFSRTGGELFF. The CDR3 DNA follows: TGTGCCAGCAGCTACTTCTCCCGGACGGGGGGGGAGCTGTTTTTT.

This chain links TRBV5-1 with TRBJ2-5; 9 nucleotides line up with TRBD1. Germline V gene sequence: CDR1 SGHRS, CDR2 YFSETQ. Unmatched junction bases numbered 11, after V lost 3 bases and J lost 5 bases. The CDR3 is 16 amino acids. The CDR3 nucleotides are TGCGCCAGCAGCTCGGCCGGGGACAGGGTGGGGGAGACCCAGTACTTC. Its protein is CASSSAGDRVGETQYF. The full variable domain, with the rest looked up from reference TRBV5-1 and TRBJ2-5, is KAGVTQTPRYLIKTRGQQVTLSCSPISGHRSVSWYQQTPGQGLQFLFEYFSETQRNKGNFPGRFSGRQFSNSRSEMNVSTLELGDSALYLCASSSAGDRVGETQYFGPGTRLLVL.

This rearrangement joins TRBV28 to TRBJ1-6; D might be TRBD1 (5 bases). Per germline, CDR1 MDHEN and CDR2 SYDVKM. V shed 4 bases and J shed 8 bases, with 24 bases lying between them. The CDR3 totals 18 residues. The CDR3 spells CASSYPTSRRGPHSPLHF. The DNA for the CDR3 is TGTGCCAGCAGTTACCCCACTTCCCGGAGGGGACCACATTCACCCCTCCACTTT.

The rearrangement uses TRBV2 and TRBJ1-2; TRBD1 might be the D (6 bases). CDR1 is SNHLY, CDR2 FYNNEI, per germline. The CDR3 consists of 15 residues. Trimming shortened V by 6 bases and J by 2 bases, and 16 bases separated the two germline ends. CDR3 region: CASSRRGFINYGYTF. CDR3 DNA sequence: TGTGCCAGCAGCCGTAGGGGGTTCATCAACTATGGCTACACCTTC.

The chain recombines TRBV3-1 (or the pseudogene TRBV3-2) with TRBJ1-1, with D possibly TRBD1 on 5 matching bases. Germline loops: CDR1 LGHDT, CDR2 YNNKEL (reference sequence). Trimming left V 3 bases short and J 0 bases short, with 11 bases between. The CDR3 totals 15 residues. The DNA for the CDR3 is TGTGCCAGCAGCCATCAGGCGGACATGAACACTGAAGCTTTCTTT. Translation gives CASSHQADMNTEAFF.

The chain is built from TRBV5-1 and TRBJ1-4; D not resolved. Germline V gives CDR1 SGHRS, CDR2 YFSETQ. The V end was cut by 0 bases, the J end by 8 bases, with 11 bases between. The CDR3 runs 14 residues. The CDR3 bases are TGCGCCAGCAGCTTGGGCAGTACGAACGAAAAACTGTTTTTT. Protein product: CASSLGSTNEKLFF.

V is TRBV28 and J is TRBJ1-1; D perhaps matches TRBD1 (6 bases). V was trimmed by 3 bases and J by 1 base, leaving 15 bases between them. This CDR3 contains 16 residues. Germline lookup yields CDR1 MDHEN and CDR2 SYDVKM. CDR3 in DNA: TGTGCCAGCAGTTTTTCCGCGGCACAGGGGAACACTGAAGCTTTCTTT. This translates into CASSFSAAQGNTEAFF.

This chain joins TRBV7-2 and TRBJ2-7; possibly TRBD2 for D (5 bases). This CDR3 spans 13 amino acids. V was cut by 3 bases and J by 7 bases, with 13 bases left in between. The V gene's germline CDR1 is SGHTA and CDR2 FQGNSA. The chain's CDR3 is CASSFVGKWEQYF. Here the CDR3 DNA reads TGTGCCAGCAGCTTTGTCGGGAAATGGGAGCAGTACTTC.

The rearrangement joins TRBV5-1 to TRBJ2-1; 10 nucleotides align to TRBD2. The CDR3 extends over 13 amino acids. Germline V gene lookup returns CDR1 SGHRS and CDR2 YFSETQ. V was pared by 7 bases and J by 7 bases, with 5 bases of the junction left unmatched. The CDR3 loop reads CASGLAGENEQFF. The CDR3 DNA sequence: TGCGCCAGCGGGCTAGCGGGAGAGAATGAGCAGTTCTTC.

CDR3 coding DNA: TGTGCCAGTAGTATTTCCGCCATCGAGCCTTTCGTCCCCGAGAGCTCTGGAAACACCATATATTTT. This translates into CASSISAIEPFVPESSGNTIYF. The chain carries TRBV19 and TRBJ1-3, with D uncertain. V lost 3 bases, J lost 0 bases, and 30 bases lay in between. The germline V gene encodes CDR1 LNHDA and CDR2 SQIVND (reference sequence). This CDR3 has 22 residues. The full variable domain, in which reference TRBV19 and TRBJ1-3 provide the parts outside the CDR3, is DGGITQSPKYLFRKEGQNVTLSCEQNLNHDAMYWYRQDPGQGLRLIYYSQIVNDFQKGDIAEGYSVSREKKESFPLTVTSAQKNPTAFYLCASSISAIEPFVPESSGNTIYFGEGSWLTVV.

The V call is TRBV28, the J call TRBJ1-2, with a possible D match to TRBD1 (5 bases). The CDR3 is 12 residues long. Looked up from germline, CDR1 is MDHEN and CDR2 is SYDVKM. V lost 8 bases, J lost 7 bases, and 14 bases lay in between. The CDR3 DNA sequence: TGTGCCAGCGACAGCCAGGGTCTTGGCTACACCTTC. It translates to CASDSQGLGYTF.

V usage is TRBV19 and J usage is TRBJ1-5; D not resolved. The germline gives CDR1 LNHDA, CDR2 SQIVND (reference sequence). V was trimmed by 6 bases and J by 9 bases, leaving 12 bases between them. The CDR3 covers 12 residues. The CDR3: CASSQAFGPQHF. The CDR3 region has the DNA TGTGCCAGTAGCCAGGCCTTCGGGCCCCAGCATTTT.

The rearrangement joins TRBV27 to TRBJ2-5; 9 bases map to TRBD1. The trim removed 4 bases at V and 5 bases at J, leaving 5 bases unmatched. The length of the CDR3 is 14 residues. The germline V gene encodes CDR1 MNHEY and CDR2 SMNVEV (reference sequence). The CDR3 region has the DNA TGTGCCAGCAGTTACACAGGGGGCCGTGAGACCCAGTACTTC. Translated: CASSYTGGRETQYF.

This rearrangement joins TRBV7-2 to TRBJ1-6; no clear D. This CDR3 spans 14 amino acids. Trimming stripped 6 bases from V and 10 bases from J, with 16 bases between. Germline V gives CDR1 SGHTA, CDR2 FQGNSA. The CDR3 loop reads CASREAGEGSPLHF. In DNA form, the CDR3 reads TGTGCCAGCAGGGAAGCCGGGGAGGGCTCACCCCTCCACTTT. The full variable domain, in which reference TRBV7-2 and TRBJ1-6 provide the parts outside the CDR3, is GAGVSQSPSNKVTEKGKDVELRCDPISGHTALYWYRQSLGQGLEFLIYFQGNSAPDKSGLPSDRFSAERTGGSVSTLTIQRTQQEDSAVYLCASREAGEGSPLHFGNGTRLTVT.

The V call is TRBV11-3, the J call TRBJ2-7; maybe TRBD2 (5 bases). Trimming took 2 bases from V and 3 from J, leaving 8 bases between them. Germline loops: CDR1 SGHNT, CDR2 YENEEA. CDR3 size: 13 residues. CDR3: CASSLSGDYEQYF. The CDR3 nucleotides read TGTGCCAGCAGCTTAAGCGGAGACTACGAGCAGTACTTC. The variable domain in full, with the rest retrieved from reference TRBV11-3 and TRBJ2-7, is EAGVVQSPRYKIIEKKQPVAFWCNPISGHNTLYWYLQNLGQGPELLIRYENEEAVDDSQLPKDRFSAERLKGVDSTLKIQPAELGDSAVYLCASSLSGDYEQYFGPGTRLTVT.

The chain joins TRBV28 to TRBJ2-2; perhaps TRBD1 as D (6 bases). V gave up 6 bases and J gave up 7 bases, with 15 bases separating them. Germline V gene sequence: CDR1 MDHEN, CDR2 SYDVKM. This CDR3 has 14 residues. Written as DNA, the CDR3 is TGTGCCAGCAGGTCCCCCGGGACAAGCGGGGAGCTGTTTTTT. It translates to CASRSPGTSGELFF.

The chain has TRBV28 and TRBJ2-7; 7 positions agree with TRBD1. V gave up 7 bases and J gave up 3 bases; unmatched junction bases: 6. This CDR3 is 13 amino acids long. Germline values: CDR1 MDHEN, CDR2 SYDVKM. The CDR3 nucleotides are TGTGCCAGCAAGAAGGGGACAGACTACGAGCAGTACTTC. Amino acid sequence: CASKKGTDYEQYF.

This rearrangement joins TRBV5-1 to TRBJ2-2; D is possibly TRBD1 (5 bases). Looked up from germline, CDR1 is SGHRS and CDR2 is YFSETQ. CDR3 length: 16 residues. V was pared by 5 bases and J by 1 base, with 15 bases between. For the CDR3, the DNA is TGCGCCAGCAGTCCCGTCCAGGGTAGGAACACCGGGGAGCTGTTTTTT. It encodes CASSPVQGRNTGELFF.

The gene calls are TRBV9 and TRBJ1-1; 10 bases are shared with TRBD1. V lost 1 base and J lost 7; bases outside the gene matches: 4. CDR1 and CDR2 (germline): SGDLS, YYNGEE. The CDR3 loop spans 14 amino acids. Written as DNA, the CDR3 is TGTGCCAGCAGCGTAAGACAGGGGGCGGATGAAGCTTTCTTT. This codes for CASSVRQGADEAFF.